The rows below give T cell receptor beta chains drawn from one sample of a study of CD8 T cells in ankylosing spondylitis. TCRdb analysed the 5' RACE reads with MiXCR anew, one entry per CDR3 protein. Found here are 400,000 to 450,000 distinct CDR3 sequences, about a sixth of them singletons; the top ten hold about 0.94%. Sample: blood, either unsorted or a sorted T cell fraction (not recorded which). All receptors come from a male donor with ankylosing spondylitis. Each CDR3 is given with its conserved first and last residue. The order of the fields is V gene, D gene, J gene, clone size, CDR3 DNA, CDR3 protein. A D gene is named only where the DNA matches it firmly. The size field is filled for only some rows; it gives once, few, many or a size class.

V gene: TRBV28; D gene: NA; J gene: TRBJ2-7; clone size: NA; CDR3 DNA: TGTGCCAGCAGTACCATGTACGAGCAGTACTTC; CDR3 protein: CASSTMYEQYF
V gene: TRBV20-1; D gene: TRBD1; J gene: TRBJ1-2; clone size: few; CDR3 DNA: TGCAGTGCTAGTACCGACAGGGTTGGCTACACCTTC; CDR3 protein: CSASTDRVGYTF
V gene: TRBV12-3/TRBV12-4; D gene: NA; J gene: TRBJ2-3; clone size: many; CDR3 DNA: TGTGCCAGCAGGGAAGCCCTAGGGTCACTTACTAGCACAGATACGCAGTATTTT; CDR3 protein: CASREALGSLTSTDTQYF
V gene: TRBV12-3/TRBV12-4; D gene: NA; J gene: TRBJ2-3; clone size: many; CDR3 DNA: TGTGCCAGCAGACTAGAGGCAGATACGCAGTATTTT; CDR3 protein: CASRLEADTQYF
V gene: TRBV19; D gene: NA; J gene: TRBJ1-2; clone size: NA; CDR3 DNA: TGTGCCTCCAGACAGATGGGGGCATACTATGGCTACACCTTC; CDR3 protein: CASRQMGAYYGYTF
V gene: TRBV7-9; D gene: TRBD2; J gene: TRBJ2-3; clone size: few; CDR3 DNA: TGTGCCAGCAGCTATGGACTAGCGAGCACAGATACGCAGTATTTT; CDR3 protein: CASSYGLASTDTQYF
V gene: TRBV10-3; D gene: NA; J gene: TRBJ2-6; clone size: NA; CDR3 DNA: TGTGCCATCAGTCCAGGGAATACAGCGTCTGCTGGGGCCAACGTCCTGACTTTC; CDR3 protein: CAISPGNTASAGANVLTF
V gene: TRBV20-1; D gene: TRBD2; J gene: TRBJ2-1; clone size: NA; CDR3 DNA: TGCAGTGCTAATCTGGCGGGGGTGAACAATGAGCAGTTCTTC; CDR3 protein: CSANLAGVNNEQFF
V gene: TRBV3-1; D gene: NA; J gene: TRBJ2-7; clone size: few; CDR3 DNA: TGTGCCAGCAGCCAAGTGTTCAGCTCCTACGAGCAGTACTTC; CDR3 protein: CASSQVFSSYEQYF
V gene: TRBV20-1; D gene: NA; J gene: TRBJ2-3; clone size: few; CDR3 DNA: TGCAGTGCTAGTAGTTCCGACGCAGATACGCAGTATTTT; CDR3 protein: CSASSSDADTQYF
V gene: TRBV11-2; D gene: NA; J gene: TRBJ1-5; clone size: NA; CDR3 DNA: TGTGCCAGCAGCTTTGGAAGGGGACAGCCCCAGCATTTT; CDR3 protein: CASSFGRGQPQHF
V gene: TRBV7-8; D gene: NA; J gene: TRBJ2-5; clone size: NA; CDR3 DNA: TGTGCCATCATAGACCGACAAGAGACCCAGTACTTC; CDR3 protein: CAIIDRQETQYF
V gene: TRBV11-2; D gene: TRBD2; J gene: TRBJ2-1; clone size: many; CDR3 DNA: TGTGCCAGCAGCCCTACGGGACTAGCGGGGAGGGGCCCCTCCTACAATGAGCAGTTCTTC; CDR3 protein: CASSPTGLAGRGPSYNEQFF
V gene: TRBV12-3/TRBV12-4; D gene: NA; J gene: TRBJ1-2; clone size: many; CDR3 DNA: TGTGCCAGCAGGCAGCCCGGAGCCTTCGGCTACACCTTC; CDR3 protein: CASRQPGAFGYTF
V gene: TRBV20-1; D gene: TRBD2; J gene: TRBJ2-5; clone size: few; CDR3 DNA: TGCAGTGCTAGACTCCTAGCGGGGCAAGAGACCCAGTACTTC; CDR3 protein: CSARLLAGQETQYF